One and the same sample provided the 26 T cell receptor beta chains below, sequenced in a study of T cell repertoires in cytomegalovirus infection. Each CDR3 protein gets one entry after TCRdb re-called the reads with MiXCR. The sample shows 700,000 to 950,000 distinct CDR3 sequences, around a third of them seen only once. Their target antigens are unknown. Sample: cultured CD8+ T cells from PBMCs, taken from culture after CMV antigen stimulation. The receptors here all came from a human donor in good health (CMV status not recorded). Some clones in this sample may be carry-over from other donors' samples.

The rearrangement uses TRBV6-5 and TRBJ1-1, with D possibly matching TRBD1 (5 bases). The CDR3 covers 16 residues. Germline assignment: CDR1 MNHEY and CDR2 SVGAGI. V was cut by 4 bases and J by 1 base, with 16 bases left in between. In nucleotides, the CDR3 is TGTGCCAGCAGTTCCGAGACAGTGACAGCGAACACTGAAGCTTTCTTT. This codes for CASSSETVTANTEAFF.

The chain recombines TRBV6-5 with TRBJ2-1; 11 nucleotides align to TRBD2. Trimming removed 4 bases from V and 8 bases from J; junction bases left unmatched: 13. The CDR3 spans 17 residues. Germline values: CDR1 MNHEY, CDR2 SVGAGI. The CDR3 loop reads CASSSLLSGGAIHEQFF. The CDR3 DNA sequence: TGTGCCAGCAGTTCCCTCCTTAGCGGGGGGGCGATACATGAGCAGTTCTTC.

The chain joins TRBV7-2 to TRBJ2-7, with D possibly TRBD2 on 6 matching bases. Trimming left V 5 bases short and J 5 bases short, with 13 bases between. Germline V gene sequence: CDR1 SGHTA, CDR2 FQGNSA. CDR3 size: 13 residues. CDR3 loop: CASSPTSYHEQYV. In DNA form, the CDR3 reads TGTGCCAGCAGCCCCACTAGCTACCACGAGCAGTACGTC.

This clonotype showed up just a few times. The chain uses TRBV4-1 and TRBJ1-5, with D unclear. The CDR3 loop spans 15 amino acids. Germline V gene sequence: CDR1 MGHRA, CDR2 YSYEKL. V lost 1 base and J 5 bases, leaving 12 bases between the germline ends. The CDR3 is CASSQVTGYDQPQHF. CDR3 sequence (DNA): TGCGCCAGCAGCCAAGTAACGGGGTATGATCAGCCCCAGCATTTT.

The chain is built from TRBV10-3 and TRBJ1-2, with D possibly matching TRBD1 (6 bases). CDR1 is ENHRY and CDR2 is SYGVKD in the germline V gene. The CDR3 length is 15 residues. Trimming stripped 4 bases from V and 1 base from J, with 13 bases between. CDR3 nucleotide sequence: TGTGCCATCAGTGGGCCGGGACATAATAACTATGGCTACACCTTC. It translates to CAISGPGHNNYGYTF.

Comment on this clonotype: A read error may produce the germline difference seen at one junction end. CDR3 sequence (DNA): TGTGCCAACAGTTCCGGGACAGGGGCCTACACAGATACGCAGTATTTT. It is translated as CANSSGTGAYTDTQYF. This chain connects TRBV27 to TRBJ2-3; 10 bases agree with TRBD1. CDR1 is MNHEY and CDR2 is SMNVEV in the germline V gene (reference sequence). The CDR3 length is 16 residues.

This chain uses TRBV4-3 with TRBJ2-5; D not certain. The germline V gene has CDR1 LGHNA and CDR2 YSLEER. The V end was cut by 1 base, the J end by 1 base, with 10 bases between. The CDR3 covers 15 residues. CDR3 in DNA: TGCGCCAGCAGCCAAGTTGGCGGCCCCCAAGAGACCCAGTACTTC. This encodes CASSQVGGPQETQYF.

The V call is TRBV12-3 or TRBV12-4, the J call TRBJ2-5; D uncertain. V lost 2 bases to trimming and J lost 0 bases, with 10 bases between them. The CDR3 covers 15 residues. This CDR3 is CASSLIFENQETQYF. DNA of the CDR3: TGTGCCAGCAGTTTAATCTTCGAAAACCAAGAGACCCAGTACTTC.

This clonotype was counted many times. The V gene is TRBV7-6, the J gene TRBJ1-4; no definite D call. Germline values: CDR1 SGHVS, CDR2 FNYEAQ. The CDR3 is made up of 14 amino acids. Trimming took 3 bases from V and 4 from J, leaving 9 bases between them. In DNA form, the CDR3 reads TGTGCCAGCAGCTTGCAGTTACTTAATGAAAAACTGTTTTTT. As protein: CASSLQLLNEKLFF.

V and J are TRBV5-4 and TRBJ1-1, with D possibly matching TRBD1 (6 bases). V lost 4 bases and J lost 6, with 19 bases in between. The CDR3 extends over 15 amino acids. Germline CDR1 and CDR2: SGHNT and YYREEE (reference sequence). This CDR3 reads CASSERNRVNSEAFF. The CDR3 region has the DNA TGTGCCAGCAGCGAGAGGAACAGGGTCAACTCTGAAGCTTTCTTT.

This clonotype was observed at least ten times. The rearrangement uses TRBV7-8 and TRBJ2-5; 7 nucleotides line up with TRBD1. Germline CDR1 and CDR2: SGHVS and FQNEAQ. With V trimmed by 4 bases and J by 5 bases, 7 bases remained unmatched. The CDR3 consists of 14 residues. DNA of the CDR3: TGTGCCAGCAGCTCAGGGGGATCTTTGGAGACCCAGTACTTC. The encoded protein is CASSSGGSLETQYF.

This clonotype turned up a few times. The J gene is TRBJ1-1, the V gene TRBV6-2 or TRBV6-3; weak D call: TRBD1 (6 bases). This CDR3 has 16 amino acids. In germline, CDR1 is MNHEY, CDR2 SVGEGT. The V end lost 2 bases, the J end lost 1 base, and 14 bases lay between the germline ends. CDR3 amino acids: CASSYGQGRENTEAFF. CDR3 coding DNA: TGTGCCAGCAGTTACGGCCAGGGGCGCGAGAACACTGAAGCTTTCTTT.

V usage is TRBV9 and J usage is TRBJ2-5; either TRBD1 or TRBD2 may supply D (5 bases each). The V end was cut by 1 base, the J end by 1 base, with 14 bases between. Germline V gene sequence: CDR1 SGDLS, CDR2 YYNGEE. This CDR3 spans 16 amino acids. As DNA, the CDR3 is TGTGCCAGCAGCGTAATCGGGACGGTGGCCCAAGAGACCCAGTACTTC. Residues: CASSVIGTVAQETQYF.

This clonotype was detected only a few times. This chain joins TRBV7-9 and TRBJ2-7; D perhaps matches TRBD1 (6 bases). V was shortened by 5 bases and J by 4 bases, with 9 bases between the two germline ends. The CDR3 runs 12 residues. The V gene's germline CDR1 is SEHNR and CDR2 FQNEAQ (reference sequence). The CDR3 DNA sequence: TGTGCCAGCAGCCAACAGGGTTACGAGCAGTACTTC. Amino acids: CASSQQGYEQYF.

The chain joins TRBV2 to TRBJ2-7; the D call may be TRBD1 or TRBD2 (6 bases each). The V end lost 6 bases, the J end lost 7 bases, and 10 bases lay between the germline ends. CDR1 is SNHLY and CDR2 is FYNNEI in the germline V gene. This CDR3 contains 11 residues. CDR3 residues: CASRGGIEQYF. Here the CDR3 DNA reads TGTGCCAGCAGGGGGGGCATAGAGCAGTACTTC.

V is TRBV7-9 and J is TRBJ2-1; possible D gene TRBD1, 5 bases. Trimming cost V 5 bases and J 0 bases, with 11 bases left between them. Germline CDR1 reads SEHNR; CDR2 reads FQNEAQ (reference sequence). The CDR3 is made up of 15 amino acids. The CDR3 sequence: CASSPRVLSYNEQFF. The CDR3, as DNA: TGTGCCAGCAGCCCCAGGGTCCTCTCCTACAATGAGCAGTTCTTC.

This chain links TRBV6-1 with TRBJ2-7; the D is unclear. The CDR3 contains 16 residues. Germline assignment: CDR1 MNHNS and CDR2 SASEGT. V dropped 6 bases and J dropped 3 bases, with 21 bases sitting between them. CDR3 in amino acids: CASSLSAFSLNYEQYF. The CDR3 DNA reads as TGTGCCAGCAGCCTCTCGGCGTTCAGCCTAAACTACGAGCAGTACTTC.

This clonotype was seen at least ten times. The chain employs TRBV7-2 and TRBJ2-7; no clear D. Trimming pared 2 bases from V and 4 bases from J, leaving 12 bases between. The CDR3 contains 14 residues. The germline gives CDR1 SGHTA, CDR2 FQGNSA. The CDR3, as DNA: TGTGCCAGCAGCTTAAGGGTAGGACCATACGAGCAGTACGTC. Its protein product is CASSLRVGPYEQYV.

This clonotype has just a few counts. V usage is TRBV27 and J usage is TRBJ1-1; 7 bases are shared with TRBD1. The CDR3 is 15 amino acids. Trimming cost V 7 bases and J 2 bases; bases outside gene matches: 10. Looked up from germline, CDR1 is MNHEY and CDR2 is SMNVEV (reference sequence). CDR3 protein: CASKKGTVINTEAFF. DNA for the CDR3: TGTGCCAGCAAAAAAGGGACAGTGATTAACACTGAAGCTTTCTTT.

This clonotype was seen more than once but under ten times. This rearrangement joins TRBV4-1 to TRBJ2-5; D is uncertain. The CDR3 runs to 16 residues. CDR1 and CDR2 from the germline V gene are MGHRA and YSYEKL. The germline V and J ends were trimmed by 0 bases and 3 bases, with 14 bases remaining between them. The CDR3 DNA reads as TGCGCCAGCAGCCAAGAACCTCAGGTAGAGAAAGAGACCCAGTACTTC. This gives the protein CASSQEPQVEKETQYF.

The genes are TRBV7-6 and TRBJ1-4; possible D gene TRBD1, 6 bases. CDR1 is SGHVS, CDR2 FNYEAQ, per germline. The CDR3 has 15 residues. V shed 5 bases and J shed 8 bases, with 18 bases lying between them. CDR3 loop: CASSTTDSPGEKLFF. CDR3 coding DNA: TGTGCCAGCAGCACAACGGACAGCCCAGGGGAAAAACTGTTTTTT.

The chain couples TRBV3-1 to TRBJ1-2; D possibly corresponds to TRBD1 (6 bases). This CDR3 is 15 amino acids long. V was pared by 0 bases and J by 8 bases, with 16 bases between. Germline CDR1 reads LGHDT; CDR2 reads YNNKEL (reference sequence). The CDR3 here is CASSQDQRRGEGYTF. The CDR3 DNA is TGTGCCAGCAGCCAAGATCAGCGCAGGGGAGAGGGCTACACCTTC.

This clonotype was seen more than once but under ten times. The chain carries TRBV6-5 and TRBJ2-5; D not resolved. V was trimmed by 2 bases and J by 5 bases, leaving 12 bases between them. The CDR3 loop spans 14 amino acids. The germline V gene encodes CDR1 MNHEY and CDR2 SVGAGI. As DNA, the CDR3 is TGTGCCAGCAGTTACAGGAGTATGTGGGAGACCCAGTACTTC. This encodes CASSYRSMWETQYF.

This clonotype was detected only once. The rearrangement uses TRBV6-1 and TRBJ2-7; D may be TRBD2 (5 bases). The ends were cut back, 1 base at V and 5 bases at J, with 15 bases in the middle. This CDR3 has 15 amino acids. The germline V gene encodes CDR1 MNHNS and CDR2 SASEGT. Here the CDR3 DNA reads TGTGCCAGCAGTGAAGGTGCGGGTAGGGTCGACGAGCAGTACGTC. Protein sequence: CASSEGAGRVDEQYV.

The chain joins TRBV4-1 to TRBJ2-3, with 9 bases fitting TRBD2. The length of the CDR3 is 13 residues. J gave up 9 bases and V 8 bases, and 9 bases lay outside the gene matches. Germline V CDR1 and CDR2: MGHRA, YSYEKL. In nucleotides, the CDR3 is TGCGCCAGCGGCGGGGGGGAGGGTGGGACGCAGTATTTT. Translated, it gives CASGGGEGGTQYF.

On this clonotype itself: One junction end disagrees with the germline gene, perhaps due to a read error. The V and J genes are TRBV12-3 or TRBV12-4 and TRBJ2-1; perhaps TRBD2 as D (6 bases). The CDR3 spans 15 residues. This chain's CDR3 is CASSPRLDHYNELFF. CDR3 bases: TGTGCCAGCAGTCCCCGACTAGATCACTACAATGAGCTGTTCTTC.